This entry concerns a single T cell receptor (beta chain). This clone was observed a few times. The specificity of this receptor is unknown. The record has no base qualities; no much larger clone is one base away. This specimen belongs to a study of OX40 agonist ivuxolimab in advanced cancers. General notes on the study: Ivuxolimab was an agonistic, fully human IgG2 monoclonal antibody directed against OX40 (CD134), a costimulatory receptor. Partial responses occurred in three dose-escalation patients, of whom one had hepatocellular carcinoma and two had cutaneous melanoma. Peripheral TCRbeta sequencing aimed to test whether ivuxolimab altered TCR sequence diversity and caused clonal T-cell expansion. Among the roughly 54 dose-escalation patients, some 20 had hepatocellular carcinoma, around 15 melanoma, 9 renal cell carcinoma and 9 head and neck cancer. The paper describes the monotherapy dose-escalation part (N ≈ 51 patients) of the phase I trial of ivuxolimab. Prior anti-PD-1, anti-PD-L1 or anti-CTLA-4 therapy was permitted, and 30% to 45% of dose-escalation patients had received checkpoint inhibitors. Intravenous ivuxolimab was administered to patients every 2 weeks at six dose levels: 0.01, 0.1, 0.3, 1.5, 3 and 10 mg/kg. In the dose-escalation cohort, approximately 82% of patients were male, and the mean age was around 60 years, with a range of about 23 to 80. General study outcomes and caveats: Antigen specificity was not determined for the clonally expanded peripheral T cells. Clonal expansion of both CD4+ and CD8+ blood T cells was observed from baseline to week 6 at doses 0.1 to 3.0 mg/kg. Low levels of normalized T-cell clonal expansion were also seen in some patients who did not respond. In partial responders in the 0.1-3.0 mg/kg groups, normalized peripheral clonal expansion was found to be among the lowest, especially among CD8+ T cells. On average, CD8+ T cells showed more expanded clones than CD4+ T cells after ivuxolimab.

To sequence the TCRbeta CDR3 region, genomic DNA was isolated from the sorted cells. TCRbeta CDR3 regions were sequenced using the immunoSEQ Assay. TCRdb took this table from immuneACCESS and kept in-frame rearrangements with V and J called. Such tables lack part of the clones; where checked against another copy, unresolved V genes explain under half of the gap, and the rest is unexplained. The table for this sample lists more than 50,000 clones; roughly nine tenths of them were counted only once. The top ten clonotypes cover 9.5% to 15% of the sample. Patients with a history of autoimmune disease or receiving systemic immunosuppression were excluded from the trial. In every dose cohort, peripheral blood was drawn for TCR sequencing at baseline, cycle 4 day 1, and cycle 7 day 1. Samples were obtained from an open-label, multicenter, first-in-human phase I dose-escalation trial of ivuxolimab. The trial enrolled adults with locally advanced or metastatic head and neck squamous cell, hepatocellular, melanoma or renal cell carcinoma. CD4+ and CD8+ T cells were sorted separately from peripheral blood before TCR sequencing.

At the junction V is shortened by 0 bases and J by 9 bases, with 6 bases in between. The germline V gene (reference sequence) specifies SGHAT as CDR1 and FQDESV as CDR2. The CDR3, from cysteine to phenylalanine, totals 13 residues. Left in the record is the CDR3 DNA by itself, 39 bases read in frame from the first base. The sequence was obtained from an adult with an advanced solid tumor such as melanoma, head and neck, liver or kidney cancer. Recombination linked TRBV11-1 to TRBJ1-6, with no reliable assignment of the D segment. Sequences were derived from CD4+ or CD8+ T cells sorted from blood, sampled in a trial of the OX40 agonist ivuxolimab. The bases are TGTGCCAGCAGCTTAGCTTGGGGTTCACCCCTCCACTTT. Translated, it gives CASSLAWGSPLHF.